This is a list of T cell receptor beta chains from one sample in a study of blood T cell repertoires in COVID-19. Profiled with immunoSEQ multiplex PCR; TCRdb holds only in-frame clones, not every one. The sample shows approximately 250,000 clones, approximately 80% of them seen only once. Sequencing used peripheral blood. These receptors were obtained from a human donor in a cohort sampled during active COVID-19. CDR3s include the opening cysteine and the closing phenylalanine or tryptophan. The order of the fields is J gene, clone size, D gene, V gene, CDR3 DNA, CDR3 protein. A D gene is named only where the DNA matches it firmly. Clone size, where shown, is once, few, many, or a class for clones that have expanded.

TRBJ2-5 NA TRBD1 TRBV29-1 TGCAGCGTAGCTGGGACAGGAGGGGAGACCCAGTACTTC CSVAGTGGETQYF
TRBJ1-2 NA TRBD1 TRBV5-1 TGCGCCAGCCAACAGGGGGCCAATAACTATGGCTACACCTTC CASQQGANNYGYTF
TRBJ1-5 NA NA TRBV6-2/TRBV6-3 TGTGCCAGCAGTTACCCTCGCGGGCAGGTCAATCAGCCCCAGCATTTT CASSYPRGQVNQPQHF
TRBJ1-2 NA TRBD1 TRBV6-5 TGTGCCAGCAGTTACTCGATAAGGGACAGGGAGTATGGCTACACCTTC CASSYSIRDREYGYTF
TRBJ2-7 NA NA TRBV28 TGTGCCAGCAGCAGGGGCTCCCCCTACGAGCAGTACTTC CASSRGSPYEQYF
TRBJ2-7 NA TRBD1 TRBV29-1 TGCAGCGTTCGGGACAGTGGATACGAGCAGTACTTC CSVRDSGYEQYF
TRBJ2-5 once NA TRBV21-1 TGTGCCAACAGATCCGGGACTAGCGGGTCCCAAGAGACCCAGTACTTC CANRSGTSGSQETQYF
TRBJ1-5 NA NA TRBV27 TGTGCCAGCAAATCCCCGGGCAGCGGCTCCCAGCCCCAGCATTTT CASKSPGSGSQPQHF
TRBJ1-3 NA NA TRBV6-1 TGTGCCAGCAGTGTGGACAAGGTCAACTCTGGAAACACCATATATTTT CASSVDKVNSGNTIYF
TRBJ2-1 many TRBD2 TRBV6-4 TGTGCCAGCAGTGGGACTAGCGGCTCCTACAATGAGCAGTTCTTC CASSGTSGSYNEQFF
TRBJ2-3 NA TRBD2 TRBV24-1 TGTGCCACCAGTGATTTAGGCACTAGCGGGGGTCCCAGGGCGCAGTATTTT CATSDLGTSGGPRAQYF
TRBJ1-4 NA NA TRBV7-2 TGTGCCAGCAGCTTAGACCGGGGTTACAGGGTTGGGCGTGAAAAACTGTTTTTT CASSLDRGYRVGREKLFF
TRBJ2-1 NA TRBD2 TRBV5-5 TGTGCCAGCAGCGTCCTAGCGGGAGCGTCCTACAATGAGCAGTTCTTC CASSVLAGASYNEQFF
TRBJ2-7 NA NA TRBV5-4 TGTGCCAGCAGCTCACCTCTGGGCCAAGCCTACGAGCAGTACTTC CASSSPLGQAYEQYF
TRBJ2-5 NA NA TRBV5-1 TGCGCCAGCAGCTTGGCAGGGGCGGAGACCCAGTACTTC CASSLAGAETQYF
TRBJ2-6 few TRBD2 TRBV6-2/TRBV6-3 TGTGCCAGCAGTTACGTCGGTTCTTGGGAGGGGAGCTCTGGGGCCAACGTCCTGACTTTC CASSYVGSWEGSSGANVLTF
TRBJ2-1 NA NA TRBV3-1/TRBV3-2 TGTGCCAGCAGCCAACTAGGTTCCTACAATGAGCAGTTCTTC CASSQLGSYNEQFF
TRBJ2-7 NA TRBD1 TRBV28 TGTGCCAGCAGTTCTCCAGGGACAGGGCTCTCCTACGAGCAGTACTTC CASSSPGTGLSYEQYF
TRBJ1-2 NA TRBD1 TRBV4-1 TGCGCCAGCAGCCTAAGGACAGGGGGATATGGTGGCTACACCTTC CASSLRTGGYGGYTF
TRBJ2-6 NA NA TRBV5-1 TGCGCCAGCAGCTTGAGAAAAGACGGGGTCGGGGCCAACGTCCTGACTTTC CASSLRKDGVGANVLTF
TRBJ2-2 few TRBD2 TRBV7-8 TGTGCCAGCAGCCCTCTAAGCGGGGGGGATAACACCGGGGAGCTGTTTTTT CASSPLSGGDNTGELFF
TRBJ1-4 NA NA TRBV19 TGTGCCAGTAGCAACCGTGGGGGCGCAACTAATGAAAAACTGTTTTTT CASSNRGGATNEKLFF
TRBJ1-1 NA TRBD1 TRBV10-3 TGTGCCATAACCCCGGGACCGGGACAGGGTGGTGCTGAAGCTTTCTTT CAITPGPGQGGAEAFF